The 26 T cell receptor beta chains below all came from one sample that was sequenced in a study of regulatory T cells in long-lasting Graves disease. Specified time point: newly diagnosed GD, antithyroid drugs for less than 3 months. Generation of the TCR library employed RNA extracted from PBMCs. With iRepertoire HTBI primers and Arm-PCR of CDR3 regions, TCR beta libraries were built. TCRdb re-derived calls from the multiplex PCR reads in MiXCR, one entry per CDR3 protein. The sample has 350,000 to 450,000 distinct CDR3 sequences, 15% seen once; the top ten hold approximately 7.6%. These data were also reused for a study on T cells in Graves' hyperthyroidism and ophthalmopathy.

Sample: peripheral blood mononuclear cells (PBMCs), taken at new diagnosis, from a patient treated with antithyroid drugs. The receptors were gathered from a middle-aged woman with Graves disease.

This clonotype was found a few times. The chain joins TRBV15 to TRBJ2-2, with 9 nucleotides matching TRBD2. The germline CDR1 and CDR2 sequences are LNHNV and YYDKDF (reference sequence). The CDR3 is made up of 13 amino acids. With 5 bases clipped from V and 8 bases from J, the junction kept 3 bases outside the gene matches. DNA for the CDR3: TGTGCCACCAGCGTAGCGGGAGCGGGGGAGCTGTTTTTT. Protein product: CATSVAGAGELFF. The full variable domain, completed using reference TRBV15 and TRBJ2-2, is DAMVIQNPRYQVTQFGKPVTLSCSQTLNHNVMYWYQQKSSQAPKLLFHYYDKDFNNEADTPDNFQSRRPNTSFCFLDIRSPGLGDTAMYLCATSVAGAGELFFGEGSRLTVL.

This clonotype was seen repeatedly, ten times or more. The V gene is TRBV27, the J gene TRBJ2-3; D gene unclear. The J call may be incorrect, as the DNA end agrees better with TRBJ2-7. Germline CDR1 MNHEY, CDR2 SMNVEV (reference sequence). The CDR3 is 12 amino acids. CDR3 loop: CASTNNVYEQYF. CDR3 bases: TGTGCCAGCACCAACAATGTCTACGAGCAGTACTTC.

This clonotype was counted ten times or more. CDR3 nucleotide sequence: TGTGCCAGCAGTCTGAGGACAGGGGCCTACGAGCAGTACTTC. Translated, it gives CASSLRTGAYEQYF. The gene calls are TRBV27 and TRBJ2-7; 9 bases agree with TRBD1. Trimming took 5 bases from V and 2 from J; bases not matched to a gene: 4. The germline V gene has CDR1 MNHEY and CDR2 SMNVEV (reference sequence). CDR3 size: 14 residues.

This clonotype has more than one count but fewer than ten. This chain uses TRBV6-2 or TRBV6-3 with TRBJ2-7; 8 nucleotides align to TRBD1. This CDR3 is built from 14 residues. The ends lost 7 bases at V and 6 bases at J; junction bases unmatched: 11. Germline V gene lookup returns CDR1 MNHEY and CDR2 SVGEGT. The CDR3 DNA reads as TGTGCCAGCAACGACAGGGGATCGGAAGGCGAGCAGTACTTC. Translated, it gives CASNDRGSEGEQYF.

This clonotype was detected many times. CDR3 sequence: CSAIGRRSHANTIYF. The CDR3 DNA follows: TGCAGTGCAATAGGCAGGAGGTCACACGCAAACACCATATATTTT. The V gene is TRBV20-1, the J gene TRBJ1-3; D gene uncertain. CDR3 length: 15 residues. Trimming took off 6 bases at V and 6 bases at J, with 21 bases between the two ends. Germline V gene data show CDR1 as DFQATT and CDR2 as SNEGSKA (reference sequence).

This clonotype was counted ten times or more. The chain uses TRBV27 and TRBJ2-4; the D gene is possibly TRBD2 (7 bases). The CDR3 loop spans 16 amino acids. Trimming cost V 5 bases and J 4 bases, with 18 bases left between them. The germline V gene encodes CDR1 MNHEY and CDR2 SMNVEV (reference sequence). This CDR3 reads CASSPHGGRKKNIQYF. DNA for the CDR3: TGTGCCAGCAGTCCCCACGGGGGGCGGAAAAAAAACATTCAGTACTTC.

Ten or more counts support this clonotype. This chain uses TRBV25-1 with TRBJ2-7; D remains ambiguous. Germline V lookup: CDR1 MGHDK, CDR2 SYGVNS. V lost 6 bases and J lost 2, with 11 bases in between. The CDR3 covers 13 residues. CDR3 in DNA: TGTGCCAGCAGGGTAACGGATACCTACGAGCAGTACTTC. Translating it yields CASRVTDTYEQYF.

This sequence joins TRBV30 and TRBJ2-1; D not resolved. V lost 1 base, J lost 7 bases, and 11 bases lay in between. This CDR3 is 13 amino acids long. Germline-derived CDR1 and CDR2 are GTSNPN and SVGIG (reference sequence). CDR3 protein: CAWSDARVNEQFF. CDR3 sequence (DNA): TGTGCCTGGAGTGACGCGCGTGTAAATGAGCAGTTCTTC.

Ten or more counts support this clonotype. The chain joins TRBV7-2 to TRBJ2-1; 10 bases match TRBD1. V dropped 5 bases and J dropped 2; count of bases not matched to a gene: 12. Germline V gene data show CDR1 as SGHTA and CDR2 as FQGNSA. The CDR3 has 18 amino acids. CDR3 in DNA: TGTGCCAGCAGCCCACGACAGGGGGCCCTAGAGGCCTACAATGAGCAGTTCTTC. Protein product: CASSPRQGALEAYNEQFF.

This sequence joins TRBV7-2 and TRBJ2-5, with D possibly matching TRBD2 (5 bases). With 6 bases removed from V and 4 bases from J, the gap between germline ends came to 15 bases. The CDR3 runs 14 residues. Per the germline V gene, CDR1 is SGHTA and CDR2 is FQGNSA. CDR3 bases: TGTGCCAGCAGGCGCACGGGGATAGTAGAGACCCAGTACTTC. Translated, it gives CASRRTGIVETQYF.

The rearrangement links TRBV12-3 or TRBV12-4 to TRBJ2-7; TRBD2 matches 11 bases. The CDR3 is 15 amino acids. V was clipped by 6 bases and J by 7 bases; unmatched bases: 11. The CDR3 here is CASSLSSGGYNEQYF. CDR3 coding DNA: TGTGCCAGCAGCCTATCTAGCGGGGGGTACAATGAGCAGTACTTC.

This clonotype was counted many times. The V and J genes are TRBV7-9 and TRBJ2-1, with a possible D match to TRBD1 (6 bases). Germline CDR1 is SEHNR and CDR2 is FQNEAQ (reference sequence). The CDR3 sequence is 16 residues long. Trimming shortened V by 5 bases and J by 6 bases, and 20 bases separated the two germline ends. The CDR3 is CASSLIGLVGGNEQFF. As DNA, the CDR3 is TGTGCCAGCAGCCTCATAGGGCTAGTAGGGGGCAATGAGCAGTTCTTC.

The table lists this clonotype with many counts. The rearrangement uses TRBV5-1 and TRBJ2-3; D perhaps matches TRBD1 (5 bases). This CDR3 has 14 amino acids. The germline CDR1 and CDR2 sequences are SGHRS and YFSETQ. V lost 2 bases to trimming and J lost 2 bases, with 9 bases between them. CDR3 protein: CASSLQEPTDTQYF. The CDR3, as DNA: TGCGCCAGCAGCTTACAGGAACCCACAGATACGCAGTATTTT.

The sample holds many counts of this clonotype. The V gene is TRBV12-3 or TRBV12-4, the J gene TRBJ1-2; 8 bases map to TRBD1. This CDR3 comprises 12 residues. The CDR3 region has the DNA TGTGCTAGTTCACAGGGGGGCTATGGCTACACCTTC. It is translated as CASSQGGYGYTF.

This clonotype has more than one count but fewer than ten. The gene calls are TRBV12-3 or TRBV12-4 and TRBJ1-5, with D unclear. The CDR3 loop spans 13 amino acids. The V end was cut by 6 bases, the J end by 11 bases, with 17 bases between. The CDR3 coding sequence is TGTGCCAGCAGAGACCCGGGAGAGAGAGCCCAGCATTTT. Amino acid sequence: CASRDPGERAQHF.

This clonotype was seen many times. The CDR3 region has the DNA TGTGCCAGCAGCCCGCCGCGGATGGGGGTTAGCAATGAAAAACTGTTTTTT. Protein sequence: CASSPPRMGVSNEKLFF. The J gene is TRBJ1-4, the V gene TRBV7-9, with a weak D call TRBD1 (5 bases). Germline V CDR1 and CDR2: SEHNR, FQNEAQ (reference sequence). The CDR3 totals 17 residues. Trimming stripped 5 bases from V and 5 bases from J, with 21 bases between.

The chain employs TRBV6-1 and TRBJ2-5; no firm D call. V lost 6 bases and J 1 base, leaving 9 bases between the germline ends. CDR1 is MNHNS and CDR2 is SASEGT in the germline V gene. The CDR3 covers 13 residues. CDR3 sequence: CASSPAVQETQYF. The DNA for the CDR3 is TGTGCCAGCAGCCCCGCGGTCCAAGAGACCCAGTACTTC.

The V and J genes are TRBV7-9 and TRBJ2-1; TRBD2 agrees at 11 bases. With V trimmed by 4 bases and J by 8 bases, 7 bases remained unmatched. Germline V gene sequence: CDR1 SEHNR, CDR2 FQNEAQ (reference sequence). This CDR3 is 15 amino acids long. As DNA, the CDR3 is TGTGCCAGCAGCTCGACTAGCGGGAAAGGCCATGAGCAGTTCTTC. Translated: CASSSTSGKGHEQFF.

The chain links TRBV5-5 to TRBJ2-3; D may be TRBD2 (5 bases). CDR1 is SGHKS, CDR2 YYEKEE, per germline (reference sequence). Trimming left V 6 bases short and J 3 bases short, with 17 bases between. The CDR3 runs to 15 residues. The CDR3 loop is CASNFSRTYTDTQYF. The CDR3 nucleotides are TGTGCCAGCAACTTTTCCAGGACTTATACAGATACGCAGTATTTT.

The V gene is TRBV20-1, the J gene TRBJ2-1; 9 bases are a match to TRBD2. This CDR3 spans 15 amino acids. The germline V gene encodes CDR1 DFQATT and CDR2 SNEGSKA (reference sequence). Trimming removed 0 bases from V and 8 bases from J; junction bases left unmatched: 8. DNA of the CDR3: TGCAGTGCTAGAGATAGAGCGGGAGGTACATATGAGCAGTTCTTC. Its translation is CSARDRAGGTYEQFF.

This clonotype has at least ten counts. The rearrangement links TRBV20-1 to TRBJ2-7; unclear D gene. The CDR3 covers 11 residues. Looked up from germline, CDR1 is DFQATT and CDR2 is SNEGSKA (reference sequence). V dropped 6 bases and J dropped 2 bases, with 8 bases sitting between them. The CDR3 DNA sequence: TGCAGTGCCAGACAAGCCTACGAGCAGTACTTC. As protein: CSARQAYEQYF.

This clonotype showed up many times. The chain carries TRBV12-5 and TRBJ2-7; 7 nucleotides align to TRBD2. The CDR3 has 16 amino acids. The trim removed 5 bases at V and 0 bases at J, leaving 10 bases unmatched. The germline V gene has CDR1 LGHNT and CDR2 FRNRAP. The CDR3 nucleotides are TGTGCTAGTGGTCCTCTGGGGGGGGTTCGCTCCTACGAGCAGTACTTC. It codes for CASGPLGGVRSYEQYF.

There are many counts of this clonotype. The chain is built from TRBV12-3 or TRBV12-4 and TRBJ2-3; D tentatively reads TRBD1 or TRBD2 (5 bases each). This CDR3 contains 14 residues. V lost 7 bases and J lost 6, with 17 bases in between. The CDR3 bases are TGTGCCAGCAAGGGCCCCAGGGAGCTTGATACGCAGTATTTT. Translating gives CASKGPRELDTQYF.

This clonotype turned up a few times. The gene calls are TRBV4-1 and TRBJ1-2; D remains unclear. The CDR3 loop spans 17 amino acids. Trimming stripped 0 bases from V and 4 bases from J, with 18 bases between. Germline-derived CDR1 and CDR2 are MGHRA and YSYEKL. The DNA of the CDR3 is TGCGCCAGCAGCCAAGACCTCGAGGCGGTATGGACCTATGGCTACACCTTC. Its translation is CASSQDLEAVWTYGYTF.

This clonotype showed up many times. The gene calls are TRBV10-3 and TRBJ2-7; 7 nucleotides line up with TRBD1. CDR3 length: 15 residues. Germline V CDR1 and CDR2: ENHRY, SYGVKD. V gave up 3 bases and J gave up 5 bases; unmatched junction bases: 10. CDR3 DNA sequence: TGTGCCATCAGTGAACCGACAGGGAAGATAAACGAGCAGTACTTC. It yields the protein CAISEPTGKINEQYF.

This clonotype occurred many times. J is TRBJ2-1 and V is TRBV19; D may be TRBD1 or TRBD2 (5 bases each). Germline V CDR1 and CDR2: LNHDA, SQIVND (reference sequence). The V gene lost 5 bases and the J gene lost 5 bases, with 25 bases spanning the gap. This CDR3 contains 18 residues. The CDR3 reads CASSPGTPLIFRNNEQFF. The CDR3 nucleotides are TGTGCCAGTAGTCCCGGGACCCCCCTAATTTTTCGCAACAATGAGCAGTTCTTC.